Sequencing of this T cell receptor beta chain was carried out in a study of blood T cell repertoires in COVID-19. Measured with immunoSEQ multiplex PCR; TCRdb has only the in-frame clones, and not every one. The top ten clones hold approximately 3% of a sample with about 200,000 clones, about 77% of them seen once. Looked up from germline, CDR1 is MNHEY and CDR2 is SVGAGI. This CDR3 has 15 amino acids. V shed 4 bases and J shed 6 bases, with 17 bases lying between them. The TCR comes from an elderly woman with active or convalescent COVID-19. The V call is TRBV6-5, the J call TRBJ2-3; D may be TRBD2 (5 bases). Sequencing was performed on peripheral blood. CDR3 protein: CASSFVGVARDTQYF. CDR3 in DNA: TGTGCCAGCAGTTTTGTCGGGGTTGCCCGGGATACGCAGTATTTT.